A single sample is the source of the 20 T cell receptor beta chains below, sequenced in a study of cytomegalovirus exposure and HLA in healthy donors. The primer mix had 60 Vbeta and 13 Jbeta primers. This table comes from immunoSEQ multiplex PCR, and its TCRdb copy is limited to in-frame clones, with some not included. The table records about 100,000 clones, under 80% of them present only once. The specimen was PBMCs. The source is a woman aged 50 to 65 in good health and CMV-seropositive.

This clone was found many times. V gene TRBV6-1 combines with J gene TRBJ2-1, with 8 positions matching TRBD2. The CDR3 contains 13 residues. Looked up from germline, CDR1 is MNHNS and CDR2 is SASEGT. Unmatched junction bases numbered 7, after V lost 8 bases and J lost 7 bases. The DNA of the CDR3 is TGTGCCAGCCAGTTTAGCGGGATAAATGAGCAGTTCTTC. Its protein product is CASQFSGINEQFF.

As DNA, the CDR3 is TGTGCCAGCACTAAAGACTACTCTGGAAACACCATATATTTT. It yields the protein CASTKDYSGNTIYF. The genes are TRBV9 and TRBJ1-3; D gene unclear. The CDR3 runs to 14 residues. V was trimmed by 6 bases and J by 0 bases, leaving 10 bases between them. Germline-derived CDR1 and CDR2 are SGDLS and YYNGEE.

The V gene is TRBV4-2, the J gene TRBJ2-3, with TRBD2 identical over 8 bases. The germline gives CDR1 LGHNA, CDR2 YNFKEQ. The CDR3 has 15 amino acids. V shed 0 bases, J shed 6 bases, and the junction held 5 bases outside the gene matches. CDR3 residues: CASSQDRTSRDTQYF. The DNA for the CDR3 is TGTGCCAGCAGCCAAGATAGGACTAGCAGGGATACGCAGTATTTT.

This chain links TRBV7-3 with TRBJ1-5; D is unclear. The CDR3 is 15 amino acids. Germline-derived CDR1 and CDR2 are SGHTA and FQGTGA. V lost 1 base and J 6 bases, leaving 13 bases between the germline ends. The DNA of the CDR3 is TGTGCCAGCAGCTTAATTACCCGGTGTGGTCAGCCCCAGCATTTT. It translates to CASSLITRCGQPQHF.

CDR3 residues: CASSSQGSGTGELFF. CDR3 nucleotide sequence: TGTGCCAGCAGCTCACAGGGGTCGGGCACCGGGGAGCTGTTTTTT. The chain links TRBV7-8 to TRBJ2-2, with 7 bases identical to TRBD1. Trimming took 4 bases from V and 4 from J; bases not matched to a gene: 6. CDR3 length: 15 amino acids. Germline V CDR1 and CDR2: SGHVS, FQNEAQ.

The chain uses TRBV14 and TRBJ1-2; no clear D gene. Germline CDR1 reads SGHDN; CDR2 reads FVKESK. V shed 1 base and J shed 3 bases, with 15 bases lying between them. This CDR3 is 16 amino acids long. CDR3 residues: CASSQAITHGHYGYTF. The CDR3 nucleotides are TGTGCCAGCAGCCAAGCGATTACGCACGGTCACTATGGCTACACCTTC.

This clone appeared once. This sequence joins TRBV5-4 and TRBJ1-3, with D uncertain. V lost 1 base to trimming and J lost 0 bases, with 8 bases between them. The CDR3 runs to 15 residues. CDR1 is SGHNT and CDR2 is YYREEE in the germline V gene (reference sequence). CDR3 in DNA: TGTGCCAGCAGCTTGATTTACTACTCTGGAAACACCATATATTTT. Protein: CASSLIYYSGNTIYF.

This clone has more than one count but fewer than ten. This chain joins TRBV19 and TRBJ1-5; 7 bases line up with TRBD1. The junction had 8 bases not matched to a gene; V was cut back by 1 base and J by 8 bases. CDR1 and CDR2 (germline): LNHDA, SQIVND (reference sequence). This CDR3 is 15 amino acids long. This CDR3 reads CASSIVTGEKEPQHF. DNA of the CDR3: TGTGCCAGTAGTATAGTCACAGGGGAAAAGGAGCCCCAGCATTTT.

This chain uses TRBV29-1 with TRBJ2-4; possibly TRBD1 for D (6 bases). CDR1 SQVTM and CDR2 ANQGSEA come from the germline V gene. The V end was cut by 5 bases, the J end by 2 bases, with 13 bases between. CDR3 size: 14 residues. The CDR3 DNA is TGCAGCGTTTCGAAGGGGGAGACCAAAAACATTCAGTACTTC. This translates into CSVSKGETKNIQYF.

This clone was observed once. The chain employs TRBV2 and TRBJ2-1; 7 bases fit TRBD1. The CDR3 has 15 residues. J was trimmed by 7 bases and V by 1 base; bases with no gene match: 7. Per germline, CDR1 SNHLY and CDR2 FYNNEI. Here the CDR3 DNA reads TGTGCCAGCAGTGAAGTCAGGGGGATGATGAATGAGCAGTTCTTC. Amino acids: CASSEVRGMMNEQFF.

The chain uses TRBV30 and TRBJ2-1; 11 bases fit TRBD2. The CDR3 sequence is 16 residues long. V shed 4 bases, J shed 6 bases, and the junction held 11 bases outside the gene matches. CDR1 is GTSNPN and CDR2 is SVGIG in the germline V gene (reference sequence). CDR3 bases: TGTGCCTGGACCTTAACTGATCTAGCGGGAGGCAATGAGCAGTTCTTC. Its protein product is CAWTLTDLAGGNEQFF.

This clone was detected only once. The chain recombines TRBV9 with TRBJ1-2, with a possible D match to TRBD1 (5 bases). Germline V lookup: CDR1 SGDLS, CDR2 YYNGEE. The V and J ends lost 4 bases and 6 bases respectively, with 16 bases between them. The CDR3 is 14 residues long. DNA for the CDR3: TGTGCCAGCAGCTCTCAGAACGGGGGAGATGGCTACACCTTC. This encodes CASSSQNGGDGYTF.

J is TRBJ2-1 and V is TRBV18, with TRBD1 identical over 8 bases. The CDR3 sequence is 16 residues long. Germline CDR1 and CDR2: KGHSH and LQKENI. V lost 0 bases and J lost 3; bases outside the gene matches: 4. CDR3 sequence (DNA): TGTGCCAGCTCACCACCCTGGACAGGGCTCTACAATGAGCAGTTCTTC. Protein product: CASSPPWTGLYNEQFF. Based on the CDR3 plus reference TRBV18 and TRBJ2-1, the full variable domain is NAGVMQNPRHLVRRRGQEARLRCSPMKGHSHVYWYRQLPEEGLKFMVYLQKENIIDESGMPKERFSAEFPKEGPSILRIQQVVRGDSAAYFCASSPPWTGLYNEQFFGPGTRLTVL.

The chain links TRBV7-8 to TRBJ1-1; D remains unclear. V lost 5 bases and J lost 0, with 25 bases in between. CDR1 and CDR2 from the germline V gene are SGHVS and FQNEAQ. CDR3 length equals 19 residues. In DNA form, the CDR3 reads TGTGCCAGCAGCCCCATCCGAGGGCAGAGATTTAAAATGAACACTGAAGCTTTCTTT. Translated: CASSPIRGQRFKMNTEAFF.

CDR3 loop: CASSFVDRPNTEAFF. The CDR3 DNA reads as TGCGCCAGCAGCTTTGTCGACAGGCCGAACACTGAAGCTTTCTTT. The chain joins TRBV5-1 to TRBJ1-1; D is perhaps TRBD1 (6 bases). CDR1 and CDR2 (germline): SGHRS, YFSETQ. V lost 2 bases and J lost 1, with 12 bases in between. This CDR3 is built from 15 residues.

DNA for the CDR3: TGTGCCAGCAGCCCCCGGACTAGCGGGAGTCAGTACTTC. Translation: CASSPRTSGSQYF. The V call is TRBV9, the J call TRBJ2-7; TRBD2 agrees at 13 bases. CDR1 is SGDLS, CDR2 YYNGEE, per germline. CDR3 length equals 13 residues. Unmatched junction bases numbered 5, after V lost 4 bases and J lost 10 bases.

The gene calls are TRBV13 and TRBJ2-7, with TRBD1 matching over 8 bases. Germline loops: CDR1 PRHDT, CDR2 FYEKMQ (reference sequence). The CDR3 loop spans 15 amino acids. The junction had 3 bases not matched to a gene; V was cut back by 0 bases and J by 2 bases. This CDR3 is CASSLGDRDAYEQYF. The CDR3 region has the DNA TGTGCCAGCAGCTTAGGGGACAGGGACGCCTACGAGCAGTACTTC.

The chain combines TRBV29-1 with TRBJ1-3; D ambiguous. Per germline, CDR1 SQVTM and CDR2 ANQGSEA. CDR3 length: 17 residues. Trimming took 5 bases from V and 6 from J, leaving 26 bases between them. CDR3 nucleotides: TGCAGCGTTTGCCATGGAGGCACGGGAGGGAGAGAAAACACCATATATTTT. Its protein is CSVCHGGTGGRENTIYF.

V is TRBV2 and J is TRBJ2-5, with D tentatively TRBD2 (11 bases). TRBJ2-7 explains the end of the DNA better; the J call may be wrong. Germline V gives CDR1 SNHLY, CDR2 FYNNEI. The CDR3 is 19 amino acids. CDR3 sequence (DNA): TGTGCCAGCAGTTTAAGAGGAGGACAGGGGGGACTAGCGGCCCCCGAGCAGTACTTC. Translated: CASSLRGGQGGLAAPEQYF.

The CDR3, as DNA: TGTGCCAGCAGCCCCCCCTCCCGGGACCAAGAGACCCAGTACTTC. This translates into CASSPPSRDQETQYF. V gene TRBV7-9 combines with J gene TRBJ2-5; D ambiguous. The CDR3 covers 15 residues. Trimming removed 5 bases from V and 0 bases from J, with 13 bases in between. Per the germline V gene, CDR1 is SEHNR and CDR2 is FQNEAQ (reference sequence).